This is a list of T cell receptor beta chains from one sample in a study of blood T cells in healthy people across ages. TCRdb processed the 5' RACE reads anew with MiXCR; each CDR3 protein has one entry. Of 700,000 to 800,000 distinct CDR3 sequences listed, around 46% are singletons. The sample was blood. The source is a woman aged 60-70 years in good health. CDR3s include the opening cysteine and the closing phenylalanine or tryptophan. A D gene is named only where the DNA matches it firmly. Clone sizes are given selectively: once, few, many, or a class where the clone is expanded.

j_gene | d_gene | abundance | v_gene | CDR3nt | CDR3aa
TRBJ2-6 | NA | NA | TRBV29-1 | TGCAGCGTGACGGGTACCGGGGCCAACGTCCTGACTTTC | CSVTGTGANVLTF
TRBJ1-1 | NA | once | TRBV5-1 | TGCGCCAGCAGCGTGGATCAGGGTGGAAAGGGTTTCTTT | CASSVDQGGKGFF
TRBJ2-3 | NA | NA | TRBV29-1 | TGCAGCGGCCGCGGTGACACAGATACGCAGTATTTT | CSGRGDTDTQYF
TRBJ2-1 | NA | NA | TRBV21-1 | TGTGCCAGCACCTTCAGGCGGGCAGGGCGCAATGAGCAGTTCTTC | CASTFRRAGRNEQFF
TRBJ2-1 | NA | few | TRBV7-3 | TGTGCCAGCAGCTCCCCCCGGGGTGTGAACAATGAGCAGTTCTTC | CASSSPRGVNNEQFF
TRBJ2-1 | NA | NA | TRBV6-2/TRBV6-3 | TGTGCCAGCAGGCACCCCTCTAGTTGGGGCGCCAATGAGCAGTTCTTC | CASRHPSSWGANEQFF
TRBJ2-5 | TRBD2 | many | TRBV2 | TGTGCCAGCACTCGGGCTAGCGGGAGGGAGGAGACCCAGTACTTC | CASTRASGREETQYF
TRBJ2-5 | NA | few | TRBV3-1 | TGTGCCAGCAGCCAAATCTTAGGGACGGTATGGGGAGAGACCCAGTACTTC | CASSQILGTVWGETQYF
TRBJ2-1 | TRBD2 | NA | TRBV25-1 | TGTGCCAGCAGTGAATGGACTAGCGGAGGAGGGGACAATGAGCAGTTCTTC | CASSEWTSGGGDNEQFF
TRBJ2-7 | TRBD1 | few | TRBV6-1 | TGTGCCAGCACTCAAAAGGCCCCGGGACAGGGTTTCTACGAGCAGTACTTC | CASTQKAPGQGFYEQYF
TRBJ2-1 | NA | few | TRBV6-5 | TGTGCCAGCAGTTACTTGGGTCATGGGGGGGAGCAGTTCTTC | CASSYLGHGGEQFF
TRBJ2-1 | TRBD2 | NA | TRBV27 | TGTGCCAGCAGCCGTGGGGCGTCGGGACTAGCCTCCTACAATGAGCAGTTCTTC | CASSRGASGLASYNEQFF
TRBJ1-2 | NA | NA | TRBV7-3 | TGTGCCAACAGCTTGGGGGGGTTTCCCTATGGCTACACCTTC | CANSLGGFPYGYTF
TRBJ2-5 | NA | medium-sized | TRBV11-2 | TGTGCCAGCAGCTTAGGCCAGGGCGGGGAGACCCAGTACTTC | CASSLGQGGETQYF
TRBJ2-1 | NA | NA | TRBV4-2 | TGTGCCAGCAGCCAAGAGGGGGCCAGCTCCTACAATGAGCGGTTCTTC | CASSQEGASSYNERFF
TRBJ2-5 | TRBD1 | NA | TRBV5-1 | TGCGCCAGCTCCGGGACAGGGAAAGGGGTAGAGACCCAGTACTTC | CASSGTGKGVETQYF